This is a list of T cell receptor beta chains from one sample in a study of T cell repertoires in ileal Crohn's disease. Clones were sequenced by immunoSEQ multiplex PCR, and TCRdb holds only the in-frame ones, with some missing. This table holds 14,000 or so clones, approximately 78% found once. What was sequenced was ileal tissue. Receptor source: an adult with Crohn's disease. The CDR3 runs from the conserved cysteine through the conserved F or W. Fields, in order: CDR3 protein, CDR3 DNA, V gene, D gene, clone size, J gene. The D gene is left open where the match is weak. Only part of the rows carry a size: once, few, many, or a class if the clone is expanded.

CDR3aa: CASNLQGLGEQYF
CDR3nt: TGTGCCAGCAACTTACAGGGATTGGGTGAGCAGTACTTC
v_gene: TRBV6-6
d_gene: NA
abundance: NA
j_gene: TRBJ2-7

CDR3aa: CAIRRAGGDYEQYF
CDR3nt: TGTGCCATCCGTCGAGCGGGGGGGGACTACGAGCAGTACTTC
v_gene: TRBV10-3
d_gene: TRBD2
abundance: NA
j_gene: TRBJ2-7

CDR3aa: CATSRDPNQPQHF
CDR3nt: TGTGCCACCAGCAGAGATCCGAATCAGCCCCAGCATTTT
v_gene: TRBV15
d_gene: NA
abundance: NA
j_gene: TRBJ1-5

CDR3aa: CASSREENTGELFF
CDR3nt: TGTGCCAGTAGTCGCGAGGAGAACACCGGGGAGCTGTTTTTT
v_gene: TRBV19
d_gene: NA
abundance: NA
j_gene: TRBJ2-2

CDR3aa: CSTRTSGRSEQYF
CDR3nt: TGCAGCACCCGGACTAGCGGGAGATCCGAGCAGTACTTC
v_gene: TRBV29-1
d_gene: TRBD2
abundance: NA
j_gene: TRBJ2-7

CDR3aa: CASSYLSSGNTIYF
CDR3nt: TGTGCCAGCAGTTACCTGAGCTCTGGAAACACCATATATTTT
v_gene: TRBV6-6
d_gene: NA
abundance: NA
j_gene: TRBJ1-3

CDR3aa: CASSHDTSGGHNEQFF
CDR3nt: TGTGCCAGCAGCCACGATACTAGCGGGGGGCACAATGAGCAGTTCTTC
v_gene: TRBV7-2
d_gene: TRBD2
abundance: NA
j_gene: TRBJ2-1

CDR3aa: CASSVPQGSHEQYF
CDR3nt: TGTGCCAGCAGCGTACCCCAGGGGTCCCACGAGCAGTACTTC
v_gene: TRBV5-4
d_gene: NA
abundance: NA
j_gene: TRBJ2-7

CDR3aa: CASSLNKGGKLFF
CDR3nt: TGTGCCAGCAGCTTGAATAAGGGAGGAAAACTGTTTTTT
v_gene: TRBV5-6
d_gene: NA
abundance: NA
j_gene: TRBJ1-4

CDR3aa: CASSLRRGTYNEQFF
CDR3nt: TGTGCCAGCAGCTTAAGGCGGGGGACCTACAATGAGCAGTTCTTC
v_gene: TRBV13
d_gene: TRBD2
abundance: NA
j_gene: TRBJ2-1

CDR3aa: CASSPLDRSYGYTF
CDR3nt: TGTGCCAGTAGTCCCCTGGACAGATCCTATGGCTACACCTTC
v_gene: TRBV19
d_gene: NA
abundance: NA
j_gene: TRBJ1-2

CDR3aa: CASSPGGVGTEAFF
CDR3nt: TGTGCCAGCAGCCCCGGCGGAGTGGGCACTGAAGCTTTCTTT
v_gene: TRBV27
d_gene: NA
abundance: NA
j_gene: TRBJ1-1

CDR3aa: CASSQDLVGGLEQFF
CDR3nt: TGTGCCAGCAGCCAAGATTTGGTGGGAGGTCTGGAGCAGTTCTTC
v_gene: TRBV4-2
d_gene: NA
abundance: NA
j_gene: TRBJ2-1

CDR3aa: CASSLGAGGPTQYF
CDR3nt: TGTGCCAGCAGCTTGGGGGCAGGGGGCCCGACCCAGTACTTC
v_gene: TRBV5-4
d_gene: TRBD1
abundance: NA
j_gene: TRBJ2-5

CDR3aa: CASGEVGGRRETQYF
CDR3nt: TGTGCCAGCGGGGAGGTGGGGGGACGTCGGGAGACCCAGTACTTC
v_gene: TRBV2
d_gene: NA
abundance: few
j_gene: TRBJ2-5

CDR3aa: CASSVAPIGRDTGELFF
CDR3nt: TGTGCCAGCAGCGTAGCCCCTATAGGGCGGGACACCGGGGAGCTGTTTTTT
v_gene: TRBV9
d_gene: NA
abundance: once
j_gene: TRBJ2-2

CDR3aa: CASSLGTGPNYGYTF
CDR3nt: TGCGCCAGCAGCTTGGGGACAGGCCCTAACTATGGCTACACCTTC
v_gene: TRBV5-1
d_gene: TRBD1
abundance: NA
j_gene: TRBJ1-2

CDR3aa: CASVGPAGPTEAFF
CDR3nt: TGCGCCAGCGTGGGCCCTGCAGGCCCCACTGAAGCTTTCTTT
v_gene: TRBV5-1
d_gene: NA
abundance: few
j_gene: TRBJ1-1

CDR3aa: CATRLRGENGYTF
CDR3nt: TGTGCCACCCGTCTTAGGGGTGAGAATGGCTACACCTTC
v_gene: TRBV10-3
d_gene: NA
abundance: few
j_gene: TRBJ1-2

CDR3aa: CASSATVTDTQYF
CDR3nt: TGTGCCAGCAGTGCAACAGTCACAGATACGCAGTATTTT
v_gene: TRBV6-1
d_gene: NA
abundance: NA
j_gene: TRBJ2-3

CDR3aa: CASSGGSGNLNYGYTF
CDR3nt: TGTGCCAGCAGCGGGGGATCCGGGAATCTGAACTATGGCTACACCTTC
v_gene: TRBV9
d_gene: NA
abundance: NA
j_gene: TRBJ1-2

CDR3aa: CASSATSGTYNEQFF
CDR3nt: TGTGCCAGTAGTGCAACTAGCGGGACGTACAATGAGCAGTTCTTC
v_gene: TRBV19
d_gene: TRBD2
abundance: NA
j_gene: TRBJ2-1

CDR3aa: CASSPDLGTGGYEQYF
CDR3nt: TGCGCCAGCAGCCCCGACCTCGGGACAGGGGGGTACGAGCAGTACTTC
v_gene: TRBV5-1
d_gene: TRBD1
abundance: NA
j_gene: TRBJ2-7

CDR3aa: CASSLGSGNYGYTF
CDR3nt: TGTGCCAGCAGCTTAGGCAGCGGTAACTATGGCTACACCTTC
v_gene: TRBV6-1
d_gene: NA
abundance: few
j_gene: TRBJ1-2

CDR3aa: CASSSSTGEGEKLFF
CDR3nt: TGTGCCAGCAGTTCTTCCACGGGGGAGGGGGAAAAACTGTTTTTT
v_gene: TRBV28
d_gene: NA
abundance: NA
j_gene: TRBJ1-4

CDR3aa: CASSPDRVVNIQYF
CDR3nt: TGTGCCAGCAGCCCCGACAGGGTGGTGAACATTCAGTACTTC
v_gene: TRBV2
d_gene: TRBD1
abundance: NA
j_gene: TRBJ2-4

CDR3aa: CSVEASGGQGDTQYF
CDR3nt: TGCAGCGTTGAAGCAAGCGGGGGGCAAGGGGATACGCAGTATTTT
v_gene: TRBV29-1
d_gene: TRBD2
abundance: few
j_gene: TRBJ2-3

CDR3aa: CASSPPAYGYTF
CDR3nt: TGTGCCAGCTCACCACCGGCATACGGCTACACCTTC
v_gene: TRBV18
d_gene: NA
abundance: NA
j_gene: TRBJ1-2

CDR3aa: CASSRGQGANEQFF
CDR3nt: TGTGCCAGCAGCCGCGGACAGGGGGCTAATGAGCAGTTCTTC
v_gene: TRBV7-9
d_gene: TRBD1
abundance: NA
j_gene: TRBJ2-1

CDR3aa: CATSITGSGANVLTF
CDR3nt: TGTGCCACCAGCATAACGGGGAGTGGGGCCAACGTCCTGACTTTC
v_gene: TRBV15
d_gene: NA
abundance: NA
j_gene: TRBJ2-6

CDR3aa: CASRSYLSTDTQYF
CDR3nt: TGTGCCAGCAGGTCCTATCTAAGCACAGATACGCAGTATTTT
v_gene: TRBV2
d_gene: NA
abundance: NA
j_gene: TRBJ2-3

CDR3aa: CASSQAAGDNTYEQYF
CDR3nt: TGTGCCAGCAGCCAAGCTGCCGGGGACAATACCTACGAGCAGTACTTC
v_gene: TRBV4-2
d_gene: NA
abundance: NA
j_gene: TRBJ2-7

CDR3aa: CASRIPGQGAVPQHF
CDR3nt: TGTGCCAGCAGGATTCCGGGACAGGGGGCAGTACCCCAGCATTTT
v_gene: TRBV6-1
d_gene: TRBD1
abundance: NA
j_gene: TRBJ1-5

CDR3aa: CASSTRQAVYTF
CDR3nt: TGTGCCAGCAGTACTAGACAGGCCGTCTACACCTTC
v_gene: TRBV6-5
d_gene: NA
abundance: NA
j_gene: TRBJ1-2

CDR3aa: CASSLRRPGMTQYF
CDR3nt: TGTGCCAGCAGCTTGCGACGGCCGGGGATGACGCAGTATTTT
v_gene: TRBV5-6
d_gene: NA
abundance: NA
j_gene: TRBJ2-3

CDR3aa: CASSYRGRTLNEAFF
CDR3nt: TGTGCCAGCAGTTACAGGGGGCGCACCCTAAATGAAGCTTTCTTT
v_gene: TRBV6-5
d_gene: TRBD1
abundance: once
j_gene: TRBJ1-1

CDR3aa: CASSDRGNYGYTF
CDR3nt: TGCGCCAGCAGTGACCGGGGGAACTATGGCTACACCTTC
v_gene: TRBV10-1
d_gene: NA
abundance: NA
j_gene: TRBJ1-2

CDR3aa: CASMEGQGGYGYTF
CDR3nt: TGTGCCAGCATGGAGGGACAGGGAGGCTATGGCTACACCTTC
v_gene: TRBV2
d_gene: TRBD1
abundance: NA
j_gene: TRBJ1-2

CDR3aa: CASSADRSQETQYF
CDR3nt: TGTGCCAGCAGCGCGGACAGGAGCCAAGAGACCCAGTACTTC
v_gene: TRBV7-2
d_gene: TRBD1
abundance: once
j_gene: TRBJ2-5

CDR3aa: CASSRLDSSYNEQFF
CDR3nt: TGTGCCAGCAGTCGACTAGACAGCTCCTACAATGAGCAGTTCTTC
v_gene: TRBV2
d_gene: NA
abundance: NA
j_gene: TRBJ2-1

CDR3aa: CALGRGYNEQFF
CDR3nt: TGTGCCCTAGGGCGGGGATACAATGAGCAGTTCTTC
v_gene: TRBV2
d_gene: NA
abundance: NA
j_gene: TRBJ2-1

CDR3aa: CASSLGSRGEETQYF
CDR3nt: TGTGCCAGCAGCTTGGGGTCCCGCGGGGAAGAGACCCAGTACTTC
v_gene: TRBV7-3
d_gene: NA
abundance: NA
j_gene: TRBJ2-5

CDR3aa: CASSLGTDTDTQYF
CDR3nt: TGTGCCAGCTCTCTTGGGACAGACACAGATACGCAGTATTTT
v_gene: TRBV18
d_gene: TRBD1
abundance: NA
j_gene: TRBJ2-3

CDR3aa: CASSLDQEGNSPLHF
CDR3nt: TGCGCCAGCAGCTTGGATCAGGAAGGCAATTCACCCCTCCACTTT
v_gene: TRBV5-1
d_gene: NA
abundance: NA
j_gene: TRBJ1-6

CDR3aa: CASSISGTGVYGYTF
CDR3nt: TGTGCCAGTAGTATCTCAGGGACAGGGGTCTATGGCTACACCTTC
v_gene: TRBV19
d_gene: TRBD1
abundance: NA
j_gene: TRBJ1-2

CDR3aa: CASSLGVPPADTGELFF
CDR3nt: TGTGCCAGCAGCCTTGGTGTCCCCCCCGCGGACACCGGGGAGCTGTTTTTT
v_gene: TRBV7-9
d_gene: NA
abundance: large
j_gene: TRBJ2-2